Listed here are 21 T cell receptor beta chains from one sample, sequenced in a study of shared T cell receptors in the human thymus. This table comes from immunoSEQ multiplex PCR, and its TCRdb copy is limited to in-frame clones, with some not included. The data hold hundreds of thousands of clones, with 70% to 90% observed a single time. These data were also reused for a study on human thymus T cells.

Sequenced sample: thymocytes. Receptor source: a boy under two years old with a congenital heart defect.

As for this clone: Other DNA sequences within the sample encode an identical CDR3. The CDR3 protein is CASSLGQGDGYTF. The CDR3 DNA follows: TGTGCCAGCAGTTTAGGTCAGGGGGATGGCTACACCTTC. This chain links TRBV27 with TRBJ1-2; 7 bases agree with TRBD1. The germline gives CDR1 MNHEY, CDR2 SMNVEV (reference sequence). The CDR3 has 13 residues. V lost 2 bases and J lost 6; bases outside the gene matches: 3.

The CDR3 is CASSLVTSGRYEQYF. In DNA form, the CDR3 reads TGTGCCAGCAGCTTAGTGACTAGCGGGAGATACGAGCAGTACTTC. The rearrangement joins TRBV7-9 to TRBJ2-7; 12 bases are shared with TRBD2. CDR1 and CDR2 from the germline V gene are SEHNR and FQNEAQ (reference sequence). V dropped 1 base and J dropped 4; count of bases not matched to a gene: 2. CDR3 size: 15 residues. Supplemented by reference TRBV7-9 and TRBJ2-7, the full variable domain reads DTGVSQNPRHKITKRGQNVTFRCDPISEHNRLYWYRQTLGQGPEFLTYFQNEAQLEKSRLLSDRFSAERPKGSFSTLEIQRTEQGDSAMYLCASSLVTSGRYEQYFGPGTRLTVT.

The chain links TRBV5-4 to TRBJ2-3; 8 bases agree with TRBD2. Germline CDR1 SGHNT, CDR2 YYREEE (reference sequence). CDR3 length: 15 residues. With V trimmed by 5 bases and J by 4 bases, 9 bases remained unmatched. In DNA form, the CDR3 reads TGTGCCAGCAGTGGGGCTAGCGGGCAATCAGATACGCAGTATTTT. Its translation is CASSGASGQSDTQYF.

The CDR3 reads CASERGSYGYTF. CDR3 coding DNA: TGTGCCAGCGAGAGAGGCAGTTATGGCTACACCTTC. The J gene is TRBJ1-2, the V gene TRBV25-1; no firm D call. Looked up from germline, CDR1 is MGHDK and CDR2 is SYGVNS. The V gene lost 8 bases and the J gene lost 5 bases, with 12 bases spanning the gap. The CDR3 is made up of 12 amino acids.

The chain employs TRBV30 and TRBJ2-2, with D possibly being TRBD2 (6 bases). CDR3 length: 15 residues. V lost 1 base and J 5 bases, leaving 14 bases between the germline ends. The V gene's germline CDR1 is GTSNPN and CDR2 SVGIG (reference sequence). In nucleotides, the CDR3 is TGTGCCTGGAGTGGGGAGGCGGAGGGAACCGGGGAGCTGTTTTTT. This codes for CAWSGEAEGTGELFF.

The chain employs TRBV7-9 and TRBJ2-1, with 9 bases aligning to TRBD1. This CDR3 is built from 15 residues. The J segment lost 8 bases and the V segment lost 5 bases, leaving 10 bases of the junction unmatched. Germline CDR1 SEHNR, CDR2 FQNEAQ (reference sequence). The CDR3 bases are TGTGCCAGCAGCGTCGGGACAGGGAGGGGGGATGAGCAGTTCTTC. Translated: CASSVGTGRGDEQFF.

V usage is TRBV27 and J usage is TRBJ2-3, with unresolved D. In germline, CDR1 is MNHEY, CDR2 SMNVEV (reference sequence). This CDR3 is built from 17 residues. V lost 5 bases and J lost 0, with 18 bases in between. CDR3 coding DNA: TGTGCCAGCAGTCCACACCACAATGGAGCTAGCACAGATACGCAGTATTTT. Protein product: CASSPHHNGASTDTQYF.

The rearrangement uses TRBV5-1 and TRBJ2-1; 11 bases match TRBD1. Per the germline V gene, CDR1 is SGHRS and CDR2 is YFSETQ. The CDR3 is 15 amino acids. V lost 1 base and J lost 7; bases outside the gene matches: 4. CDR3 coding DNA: TGCGCCAGCAGCTTGCGGGACAGGGGGTCGAATGAGCAGTTCTTC. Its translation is CASSLRDRGSNEQFF. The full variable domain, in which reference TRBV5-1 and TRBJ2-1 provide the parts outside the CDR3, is KAGVTQTPRYLIKTRGQQVTLSCSPISGHRSVSWYQQTPGQGLQFLFEYFSETQRNKGNFPGRFSGRQFSNSRSEMNVSTLELGDSALYLCASSLRDRGSNEQFFGPGTRLTVL.

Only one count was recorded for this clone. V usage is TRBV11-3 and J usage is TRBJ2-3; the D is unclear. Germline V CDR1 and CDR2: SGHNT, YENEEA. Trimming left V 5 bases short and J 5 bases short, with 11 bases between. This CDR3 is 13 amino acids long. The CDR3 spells CASSPLERDTQYF. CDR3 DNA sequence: TGTGCCAGCAGCCCCCTGGAGAGAGATACGCAGTATTTT.

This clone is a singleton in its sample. The CDR3 loop reads CASSQALAGATEGSYNEQFF. Here the CDR3 DNA reads TGCGCCAGCAGCCAAGCACTAGCGGGAGCCACCGAGGGCTCCTACAATGAGCAGTTCTTC. The chain joins TRBV4-3 to TRBJ2-1; 11 bases map to TRBD2. V lost 1 base to trimming and J lost 0 bases; unmatched junction nucleotides: 11. The CDR3 extends over 20 amino acids. Germline CDR1 LGHNA, CDR2 YSLEER.

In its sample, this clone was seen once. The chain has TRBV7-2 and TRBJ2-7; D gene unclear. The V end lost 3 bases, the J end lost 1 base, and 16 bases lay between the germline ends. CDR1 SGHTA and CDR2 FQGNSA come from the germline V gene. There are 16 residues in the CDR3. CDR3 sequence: CASSLGDTVTSYEQYF. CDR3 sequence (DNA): TGTGCCAGCAGCTTGGGTGACACTGTAACTTCCTACGAGCAGTACTTC.

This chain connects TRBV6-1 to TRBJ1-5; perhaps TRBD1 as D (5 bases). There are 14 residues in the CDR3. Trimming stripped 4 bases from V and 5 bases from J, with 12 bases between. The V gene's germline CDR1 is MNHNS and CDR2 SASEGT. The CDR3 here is CASSGREMDQPQHF. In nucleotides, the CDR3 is TGTGCCAGCAGTGGCAGGGAAATGGATCAGCCCCAGCATTTT.

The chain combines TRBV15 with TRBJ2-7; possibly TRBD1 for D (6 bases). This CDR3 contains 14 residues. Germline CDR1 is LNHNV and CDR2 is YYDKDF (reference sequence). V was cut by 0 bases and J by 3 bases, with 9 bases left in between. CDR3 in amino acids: CATSREKGVYEQYF. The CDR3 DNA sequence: TGTGCCACCAGCAGAGAGAAGGGGGTCTACGAGCAGTACTTC. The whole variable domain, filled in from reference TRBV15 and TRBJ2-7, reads DAMVIQNPRYQVTQFGKPVTLSCSQTLNHNVMYWYQQKSSQAPKLLFHYYDKDFNNEADTPDNFQSRRPNTSFCFLDIRSPGLGDTAMYLCATSREKGVYEQYFGPGTRLTVT.

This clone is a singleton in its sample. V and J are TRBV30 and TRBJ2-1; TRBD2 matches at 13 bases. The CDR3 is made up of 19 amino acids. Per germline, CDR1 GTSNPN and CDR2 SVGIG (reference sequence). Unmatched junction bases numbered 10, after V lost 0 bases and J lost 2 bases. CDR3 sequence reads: CAWSVCELAGGEPYNEQFF. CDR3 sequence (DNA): TGTGCCTGGAGTGTATGTGAACTAGCGGGAGGGGAACCCTACAATGAGCAGTTCTTC.

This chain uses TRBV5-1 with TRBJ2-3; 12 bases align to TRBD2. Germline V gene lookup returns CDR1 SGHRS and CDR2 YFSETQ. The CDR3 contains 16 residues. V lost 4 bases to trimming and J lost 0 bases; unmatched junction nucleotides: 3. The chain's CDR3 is CASSTGTSGSTDTQYF. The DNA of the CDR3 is TGCGCCAGCAGCACCGGGACTAGCGGGAGCACAGATACGCAGTATTTT.

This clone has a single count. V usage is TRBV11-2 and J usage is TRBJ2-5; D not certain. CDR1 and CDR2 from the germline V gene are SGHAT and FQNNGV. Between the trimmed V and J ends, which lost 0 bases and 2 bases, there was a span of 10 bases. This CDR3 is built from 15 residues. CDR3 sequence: CASSLDPVGQETQYF. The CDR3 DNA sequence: TGTGCCAGCAGCTTAGATCCCGTCGGGCAAGAGACCCAGTACTTC.

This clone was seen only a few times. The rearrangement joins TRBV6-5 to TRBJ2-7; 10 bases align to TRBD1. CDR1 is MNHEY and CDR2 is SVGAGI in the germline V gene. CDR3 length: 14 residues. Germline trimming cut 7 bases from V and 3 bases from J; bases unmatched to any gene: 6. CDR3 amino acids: CASTTRDRGYEQYF. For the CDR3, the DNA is TGTGCCAGCACCACCCGGGACAGGGGCTACGAGCAGTACTTC.

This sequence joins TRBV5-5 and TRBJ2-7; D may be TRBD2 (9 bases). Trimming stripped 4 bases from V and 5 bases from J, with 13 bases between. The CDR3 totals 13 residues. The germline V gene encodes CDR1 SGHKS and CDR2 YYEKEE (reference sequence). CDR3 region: CASSLAGQDEQYF. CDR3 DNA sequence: TGTGCCAGCAGCCTAGCGGGACAGGACGAGCAGTACTTC.

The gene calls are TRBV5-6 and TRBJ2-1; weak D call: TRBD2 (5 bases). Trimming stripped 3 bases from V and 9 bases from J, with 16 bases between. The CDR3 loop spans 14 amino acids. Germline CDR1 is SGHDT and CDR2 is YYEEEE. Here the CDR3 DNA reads TGTGCCAGCAGCTCCCCCCGCACTGCGGGTGAGCAGTTCTTC. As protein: CASSSPRTAGEQFF.

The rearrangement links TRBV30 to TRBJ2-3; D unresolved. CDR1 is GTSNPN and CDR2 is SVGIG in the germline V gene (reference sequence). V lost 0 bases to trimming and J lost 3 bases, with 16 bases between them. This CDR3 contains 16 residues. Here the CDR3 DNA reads TGTGCCTGGAGTGTACAATTCGGCGCCAGGACAGATACGCAGTATTTT. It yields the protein CAWSVQFGARTDTQYF.

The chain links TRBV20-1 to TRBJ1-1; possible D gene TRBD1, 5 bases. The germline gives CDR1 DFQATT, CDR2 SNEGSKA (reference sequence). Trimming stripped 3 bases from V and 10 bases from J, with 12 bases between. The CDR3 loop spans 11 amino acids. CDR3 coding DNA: TGCAGTGCTAGCCGCCAGGGAACAGCTTTCTTT. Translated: CSASRQGTAFF.